The 10 T cell receptor beta chains below all came from one sample that was sequenced in a study of human T cells and chemical hapten exposure. TCRdb itself ran the 5' RACE reads through MiXCR, one entry per CDR3 protein. The data hold some 150,000 distinct CDR3 sequences, with 4.1% observed a single time. The authors extracted total RNA from unfractionated whole blood. The receptor set was obtained from a female donor in good health.

The V call is TRBV10-3, the J call TRBJ2-1, with D uncertain. V lost 0 bases to trimming and J lost 7 bases, with 22 bases between them. Germline lookup yields CDR1 ENHRY and CDR2 SYGVKD. The CDR3 length is 18 residues. The chain's CDR3 is CAISESSFSACRKNEQFF. For the CDR3, the DNA is TGTGCCATCAGTGAGTCGAGTTTTTCGGCCTGTAGGAAAAATGAGCAGTTCTTC.

This clonotype was seen ten or more times. The J gene is TRBJ2-3, the V gene TRBV24-1, with TRBD1 matching 11 bases. CDR1 is KGHDR and CDR2 is SFDVKD in the germline V gene. V gave up 6 bases and J gave up 4 bases; unmatched junction bases: 5. This CDR3 is built from 15 residues. The CDR3 DNA is TGTGCCACCAGTTCGGGACAGGGGGTCGCAGATACGCAGTATTTT. It yields the protein CATSSGQGVADTQYF.

This clonotype was recorded at least ten times. The chain uses TRBV28 and TRBJ2-3, with 7 bases identical to TRBD2. Per the germline V gene, CDR1 is MDHEN and CDR2 is SYDVKM. The CDR3 sequence is 15 residues long. V dropped 6 bases and J dropped 4; count of bases not matched to a gene: 10. In DNA, the CDR3 is TGTGCCAGCAGCCAAAGAGCGGGGCTGCCAGATACGCAGTATTTT. It encodes CASSQRAGLPDTQYF.

The V and J genes are TRBV7-9 and TRBJ1-4; 11 bases fit TRBD1. CDR1 and CDR2 from the germline V gene are SEHNR and FQNEAQ (reference sequence). J was trimmed by 3 bases and V by 6 bases; bases with no gene match: 3. The CDR3 has 15 amino acids. The CDR3 coding sequence is TGTGCCAGCAGGGGACAGGGGGGAGCTAATGAAAAACTGTTTTTT. This encodes CASRGQGGANEKLFF.

This clonotype showed up many times. V and J are TRBV20-1 and TRBJ1-2, with D possibly matching TRBD1 (5 bases). CDR3 length: 15 residues. Per the germline V gene, CDR1 is DFQATT and CDR2 is SNEGSKA (reference sequence). The V end was cut by 0 bases, the J end by 1 base, with 12 bases between. The CDR3: CSARDHSGLNYGYTF. The CDR3 nucleotides are TGCAGTGCTAGAGATCATTCGGGACTTAACTATGGCTACACCTTC.

This clonotype showed up many times. The chain carries TRBV4-2 and TRBJ2-5; 16 positions agree with TRBD2. The CDR3 consists of 17 residues. Looked up from germline, CDR1 is LGHNA and CDR2 is YNFKEQ. The J segment lost 5 bases and the V segment lost 4 bases, leaving 7 bases of the junction unmatched. The DNA for the CDR3 is TGTGCCAGCAGCCGCGCCGGGACTAGCGGGGGGGCTGAGACCCAGTACTTC. Translated: CASSRAGTSGGAETQYF.

The chain combines TRBV9 with TRBJ2-6, with D tentatively TRBD2 (5 bases). Looked up from germline, CDR1 is SGDLS and CDR2 is YYNGEE. Trimming pared 4 bases from V and 1 base from J, leaving 9 bases between. The CDR3 totals 15 residues. CDR3 DNA sequence: TGTGCCAGCAGCCGAGAGGGTTCTGGGGCCAACGTCCTGACTTTC. Encoded protein: CASSREGSGANVLTF.

This clonotype has a count of ten or more. J is TRBJ1-5 and V is TRBV7-9; tentatively, D is TRBD1 (5 bases). CDR1 is SEHNR, CDR2 FQNEAQ, per germline (reference sequence). This CDR3 has 16 residues. Trimming shortened V by 2 bases and J by 4 bases, and 15 bases separated the two germline ends. CDR3 in amino acids: CASSLWVPRGNQPQHF. The CDR3 DNA reads TGTGCCAGCAGCTTATGGGTTCCGAGGGGAAATCAGCCCCAGCATTTT.

Points on this clonotype: Just one base apart from a much larger clone, this may be a read error. This chain joins TRBV5-1 and TRBJ1-3; D is unresolved. The CDR3 runs to 16 residues. With 0 bases removed from V and 4 bases from J, the gap between germline ends came to 14 bases. Germline CDR1 reads SGHRS; CDR2 reads YFSETQ. CDR3 protein: CASSLVPAESGNTIYF. The CDR3 nucleotides read TGCGCCAGCAGCTTGGTTCCTGCTGAGTCAGGAAACACCATATATTTT.

V and J are TRBV18 and TRBJ2-3; 12 bases align to TRBD2. Losses at the gene ends were 1 base for V and 2 bases for J; bases not matched to a gene: 10. The CDR3 totals 19 residues. CDR1 is KGHSH, CDR2 LQKENI, per germline. DNA for the CDR3: TGTGCCAGCTCACCACGCCTAGCGGGGGGGCCATCGCCCACAGATACGCAGTATTTT. It yields the protein CASSPRLAGGPSPTDTQYF.